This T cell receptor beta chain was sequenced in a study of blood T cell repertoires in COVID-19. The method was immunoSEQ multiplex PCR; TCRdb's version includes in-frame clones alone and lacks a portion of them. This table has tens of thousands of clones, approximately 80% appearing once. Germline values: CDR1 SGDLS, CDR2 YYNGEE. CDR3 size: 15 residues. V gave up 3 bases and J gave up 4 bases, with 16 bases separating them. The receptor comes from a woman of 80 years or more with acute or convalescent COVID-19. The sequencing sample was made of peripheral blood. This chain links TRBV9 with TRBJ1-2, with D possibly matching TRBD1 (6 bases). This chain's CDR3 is CASSDPQGPSYGYTF. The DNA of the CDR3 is TGTGCCAGCAGCGACCCACAGGGACCTTCCTATGGCTACACCTTC.